This T cell receptor (beta chain) is from a study of blood T cell repertoires in COVID-19. The CDR3 runs 15 residues. Germline-derived CDR1 and CDR2 are LNHDA and SQIVND (reference sequence). V lost 6 bases to trimming and J lost 3 bases, with 17 bases between them. Enrolled through a virtual design, the participants were between about 18 and 100 years of age and came from roughly 22 US areas. Participants had their cohort set by participant-reported clinical history. Cohort 3 recovery required two negative PCRs, clearance, or symptom resolution. Authors' methods: Amplifying reference gene primers gave estimates of nucleated cell counts. Only in-frame clones appear in the TCRdb table, and some are missing; sequencing was by immunoSEQ multiplex PCR. The V and J calls and the clone size are those of that table, but D and trimming were determined from the DNA. The sample has 200,000 to 250,000 clones, approximately 80% seen once; the top ten hold 7.5% to 10%.

The sequenced sample consisted of PBMCs or T cells enriched from blood (not recorded which). J is TRBJ1-1 and V is TRBV19; D perhaps matches TRBD1 (5 bases). This TCR was recovered from a man aged 35-49 years who had recovered from COVID-19. CDR3 nucleotides: TGTGCCAGTAGATCGGGAGGGCTGGGGGACACTGAAGCTTTCTTT. This encodes CASRSGGLGDTEAFF.